Listed here is a single T cell receptor beta chain. These data are taken from a study of lymphopenia after photon versus proton radiotherapy. CDR1 and CDR2 (germline): LGHNA, YNFKEQ. The CDR3 length is 16 residues. V was clipped by 1 base and J by 5 bases, with 17 bases between them. Measured with immunoSEQ multiplex PCR; TCRdb has only the in-frame clones, and not every one. The sample has roughly 42,000 clones; about 85% are singletons. The chain carries TRBV4-2 and TRBJ1-2; D perhaps matches TRBD1 (6 bases). This clonotype was sampled from a middle-aged man with gastric cancer. This specimen was peripheral blood, taken from a patient treated with photon-based radiotherapy. Here the CDR3 reads CASSQGGTNREYGYTF. For the CDR3, the DNA is TGTGCCAGCAGCCAAGGGGGGACAAATCGGGAGTATGGCTACACCTTC.